This TCR beta chain was captured by sequencing in a study of blood T cell repertoires in COVID-19. Study information: COVID-19 samples collected from the United States, Italy and Spain covered acute and convalescent phases. The cDNA or gDNA used as material had been derived from T cells, B-cell-depleted T cells, or PBMCs.

In the authors' workflow: Amplification of reference gene primers was used by the study to estimate nucleated cell counts. Sequencing was performed with immunoSEQ multiplex PCR; in TCRdb, only in-frame clones are kept and a portion is missing. V and J calls and clone size are those listed in that table; D and trimming were worked out from the DNA. This sample yields 100,000 or so clones, of which 80% to 95% are seen a single time; more than 1.5% belongs to the top ten. Those enrolled in Seattle joined during active infection and were followed longitudinally afterward. The CDR3 has 12 residues. Germline CDR1 MNHEY, CDR2 SVGAGI. V shed 7 bases and J shed 4 bases, with 8 bases lying between them.

The J gene is TRBJ1-5, the V gene TRBV6-5, with D unresolved. Specimen: peripheral blood. This TCR came from a woman between 45 and 65 years old with COVID-19, enrolled during active disease. CDR3 loop: CASTHENQPQHF. The CDR3 DNA sequence: TGTGCCAGCACCCACGAGAATCAGCCCCAGCATTTT.